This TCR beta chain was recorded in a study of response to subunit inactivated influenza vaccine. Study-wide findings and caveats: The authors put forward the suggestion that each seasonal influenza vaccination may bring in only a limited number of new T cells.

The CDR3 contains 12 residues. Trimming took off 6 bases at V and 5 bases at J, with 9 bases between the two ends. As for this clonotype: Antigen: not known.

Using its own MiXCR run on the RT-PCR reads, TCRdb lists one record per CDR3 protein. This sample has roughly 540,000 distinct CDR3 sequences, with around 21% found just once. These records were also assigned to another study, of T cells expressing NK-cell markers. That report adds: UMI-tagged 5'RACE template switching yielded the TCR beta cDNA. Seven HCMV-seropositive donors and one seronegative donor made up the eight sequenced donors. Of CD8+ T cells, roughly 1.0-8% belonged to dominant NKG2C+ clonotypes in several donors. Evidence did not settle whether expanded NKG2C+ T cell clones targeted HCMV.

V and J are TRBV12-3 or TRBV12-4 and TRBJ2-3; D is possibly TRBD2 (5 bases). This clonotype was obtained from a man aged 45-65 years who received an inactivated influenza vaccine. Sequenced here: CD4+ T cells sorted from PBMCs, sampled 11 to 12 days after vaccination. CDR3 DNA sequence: TGTGCCAGCAGGAGGGCCAGAGATACGCAGTATTTT. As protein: CASRRARDTQYF.